The sequence of this T cell receptor (beta chain) was determined in a study of shared clonotypes between healthy human individuals. Study results and caveats: Larger estimated richness was generally seen in naive subsets than in memory subsets.

J was trimmed by 5 bases and V by 4 bases; bases with no gene match: 9. The length of the CDR3 is 15 residues. Germline V gene data show CDR1 as SGHNT and CDR2 as YYREEE (reference sequence). Turning to this clone: Its antigen remains unknown.

Terminally differentiated effector memory CD45RA+ cells were excluded from the naive CD8 cells, which were CD45RO-negative and positively selected for CCR7. The assay was run at deep level. Profiling relied on immunoSEQ multiplex PCR, and the TCRdb table lists in-frame clones only, not all of them. The table records about 2 million clones, approximately 94% of them present only once. This rearrangement joins TRBV5-4 to TRBJ1-1; 9 bases line up with TRBD1. Material for sequencing was naive CD8+ T cells sorted from blood. The sequence was collected from a man younger than 35 in good health. Here the CDR3 DNA reads TGTGCCAGCAGCAGTCCCGGGACAGGGAGTACTGAAGCTTTCTTT. Translating it yields CASSSPGTGSTEAFF.